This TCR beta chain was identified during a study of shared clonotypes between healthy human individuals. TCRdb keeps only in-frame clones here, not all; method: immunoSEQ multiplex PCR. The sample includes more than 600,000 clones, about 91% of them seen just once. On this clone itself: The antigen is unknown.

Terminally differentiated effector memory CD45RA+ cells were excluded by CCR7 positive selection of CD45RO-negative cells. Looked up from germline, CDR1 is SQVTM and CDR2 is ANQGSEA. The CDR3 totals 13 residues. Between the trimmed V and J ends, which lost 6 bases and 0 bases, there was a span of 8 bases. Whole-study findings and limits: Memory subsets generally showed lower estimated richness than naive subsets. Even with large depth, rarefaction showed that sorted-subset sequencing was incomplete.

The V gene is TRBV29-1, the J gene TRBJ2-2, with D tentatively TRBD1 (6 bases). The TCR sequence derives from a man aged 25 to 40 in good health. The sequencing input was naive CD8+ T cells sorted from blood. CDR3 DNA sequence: TGCAGCGTCGGGACAACGAACACCGGGGAGCTGTTTTTT. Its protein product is CSVGTTNTGELFF.